This T cell receptor beta chain is from a study of T-cell memory formation after mild COVID-19. The CDR3 totals 13 residues. Germline V gene sequence: CDR1 MNHEY, CDR2 SVGEGT. TCRdb re-called the 5' RACE reads with MiXCR, one entry per CDR3 protein. The sample records 400,000 to 500,000 distinct CDR3 sequences, approximately 25% being singletons. This clonotype showed up just a few times. Its antigen is currently unknown. The junction departs from the called germline gene at one end, perhaps through a read error. Study-level findings and limits: CD4+ contracting clones lay mainly in CM and EM, CD8+ ones in EMRA. There was no confirmation that second-wave clones peaking on day 37 were SARS-CoV-2 specific.

This receptor was obtained from an adult woman who had mild COVID-19 (a few samples of this study predate the infection). Cell type and time point are not known. This chain links TRBV6-2 or TRBV6-3 with TRBJ2-7; possibly TRBD2 for D (6 bases). Specimen: PBMCs or a T cell subset sorted from them (not recorded which). CDR3 nucleotides: TGCCCAGTTAGCGGCGGTAAGCCCTACGAGCAGTACTTC. Protein: CPVSGGKPYEQYF.